A single sample gave rise to the 15 T cell receptor beta chains below, sequenced in a study of cytomegalovirus exposure and HLA in healthy donors. PCR employed 60 Vbeta and 13 Jbeta primers. TCRdb keeps only in-frame clones here, not all; method: immunoSEQ multiplex PCR. The sample lists more than 100,000 clones, about 85% occurring once. Sequencing used PBMCs. The origin of the receptors is a man aged 50 to 60 in good health and CMV-seronegative.

The chain has TRBV10-2 and TRBJ2-7, with TRBD1 matching over 8 bases. V gave up 7 bases and J gave up 3 bases; unmatched junction bases: 11. Germline CDR1 reads WSHSY; CDR2 reads SAAADI. This CDR3 is 15 amino acids long. CDR3 nucleotide sequence: TGCGCCAGCACCTTTCCCGGGACAGGACACTACGAGCAGTACTTC. Its translation: CASTFPGTGHYEQYF.

This chain joins TRBV5-6 and TRBJ2-1; 12 bases agree with TRBD2. V dropped 7 bases and J dropped 4; count of bases not matched to a gene: 6. CDR3 size: 15 residues. CDR1 SGHDT and CDR2 YYEEEE come from the germline V gene. The CDR3 is CASAPLAGGYNEQFF. The CDR3 DNA reads TGTGCCAGCGCGCCTCTAGCGGGGGGGTACAATGAGCAGTTCTTC.

The J gene is TRBJ2-3, the V gene TRBV11-2, with 8 bases identical to TRBD1. Germline V gene lookup returns CDR1 SGHAT and CDR2 FQNNGV. V was clipped by 5 bases and J by 3 bases; unmatched bases: 13. This CDR3 has 17 amino acids. CDR3 residues: CASSLGTQGAGTDTQYF. DNA for the CDR3: TGTGCCAGCAGCCTTGGAACCCAGGGGGCGGGGACAGATACGCAGTATTTT.

The chain joins TRBV7-9 to TRBJ1-1; D is ambiguous. The CDR3 covers 16 residues. Germline CDR1 SEHNR, CDR2 FQNEAQ (reference sequence). Trimming removed 2 bases from V and 1 base from J, with 14 bases in between. The CDR3 sequence is CASSLSFGLTNTEAFF. CDR3 bases: TGTGCCAGCAGCTTAAGCTTCGGACTGACGAACACTGAAGCTTTCTTT.

The V call is TRBV5-1, the J call TRBJ1-5; the D gene is possibly TRBD1 (5 bases). The CDR3 sequence is 16 residues long. V lost 1 base and J 7 bases, leaving 18 bases between the germline ends. CDR1 SGHRS and CDR2 YFSETQ come from the germline V gene. The CDR3 bases are TGCGCCAGCAGCTTGTCGAACAGCTCCCCAGGGCAGCCCCAGCATTTT. It specifies CASSLSNSSPGQPQHF.

The chain recombines TRBV6-6 with TRBJ2-6, with D possibly matching TRBD2 (5 bases). CDR1 and CDR2 (germline): MNHNY, SVGAGI (reference sequence). This CDR3 has 15 residues. Trimming removed 7 bases from V and 5 bases from J, with 15 bases in between. CDR3 DNA sequence: TGTGCCAGCACAACCCCCGGGGTGCGGGCCAACGTCCTGACTTTC. Its translation is CASTTPGVRANVLTF.

The chain is built from TRBV18 and TRBJ2-7; 7 bases are a match to TRBD1. With V trimmed by 6 bases and J by 8 bases, 16 bases remained unmatched. From germline, CDR1 is KGHSH and CDR2 LQKENI. The CDR3 is made up of 15 amino acids. The CDR3 bases are TGTGCCAGCTCGCGAGCAAGAGACAGGGCCGCCCAGCAGTACTTC. This encodes CASSRARDRAAQQYF.

The J gene is TRBJ1-4, the V gene TRBV5-6, with D possibly being TRBD1 (6 bases). Per germline, CDR1 SGHDT and CDR2 YYEEEE. The length of the CDR3 is 15 residues. Trimming stripped 4 bases from V and 7 bases from J, with 17 bases between. CDR3 loop: CASSPPGGLVEKLFF. CDR3 nucleotides: TGTGCCAGCAGCCCACCGGGGGGGCTAGTTGAAAAACTGTTTTTT.

The chain couples TRBV28 to TRBJ1-2; 7 bases align to TRBD1. The CDR3 is 15 residues long. V lost 7 bases to trimming and J lost 4 bases; unmatched junction nucleotides: 12. Looked up from germline, CDR1 is MDHEN and CDR2 is SYDVKM. The CDR3 nucleotides are TGTGCCAGCAACATCTTCCGACAGGGCCTCTATGGCTACACCTTC. It is translated as CASNIFRQGLYGYTF.

The chain combines TRBV28 with TRBJ1-1; tentatively, D is TRBD1 (6 bases). This CDR3 comprises 16 residues. V was shortened by 5 bases and J by 1 base, with 17 bases between the two germline ends. The germline gives CDR1 MDHEN, CDR2 SYDVKM. CDR3 amino acids: CASSLPRKTGNTEAFF. Here the CDR3 DNA reads TGTGCCAGCAGTCTCCCCCGGAAGACAGGGAACACTGAAGCTTTCTTT.

V usage is TRBV29-1 and J usage is TRBJ2-1; 8 bases match TRBD1. CDR3 length: 13 residues. With 7 bases clipped from V and 5 bases from J, the junction kept 7 bases outside the gene matches. In germline, CDR1 is SQVTM, CDR2 ANQGSEA. The CDR3: CSADRGIDNEQFF. The DNA for the CDR3 is TGCAGCGCTGACAGGGGCATCGACAATGAGCAGTTCTTC.

V gene TRBV5-1 combines with J gene TRBJ2-3; 9 positions agree with TRBD2. The length of the CDR3 is 15 residues. With V trimmed by 0 bases and J by 4 bases, 3 bases remained unmatched. Germline loops: CDR1 SGHRS, CDR2 YFSETQ. In DNA form, the CDR3 reads TGCGCCAGCAGCTTGGGGCGGGAGGGCCCAGATACGCAGTATTTT. Translation: CASSLGREGPDTQYF. Supplemented by reference TRBV5-1 and TRBJ2-3, the full variable domain reads KAGVTQTPRYLIKTRGQQVTLSCSPISGHRSVSWYQQTPGQGLQFLFEYFSETQRNKGNFPGRFSGRQFSNSRSEMNVSTLELGDSALYLCASSLGREGPDTQYFGPGTRLTVL.

The gene calls are TRBV28 and TRBJ2-7; unclear D gene. The ends were cut back, 2 bases at V and 3 bases at J, with 11 bases in the middle. CDR1 MDHEN and CDR2 SYDVKM come from the germline V gene. The CDR3 has 14 residues. DNA for the CDR3: TGTGCCAGCAGTTTAGAGAACTCTGGCTACGAGCAGTACTTC. This encodes CASSLENSGYEQYF.

This sequence joins TRBV6-5 and TRBJ1-2; D not certain. The ends were cut back, 2 bases at V and 4 bases at J, with 5 bases in the middle. The CDR3 is made up of 12 amino acids. From germline, CDR1 is MNHEY and CDR2 SVGAGI. CDR3 protein: CASSYPGYGYTF. CDR3 coding DNA: TGTGCCAGCAGTTACCCAGGCTATGGCTACACCTTC.

This clone was seen once. The chain combines TRBV7-6 with TRBJ2-1; TRBD1 matches at 8 bases. The CDR3 contains 20 residues. The J segment lost 0 bases and the V segment lost 3 bases, leaving 16 bases of the junction unmatched. Germline CDR1 reads SGHVS; CDR2 reads FNYEAQ. CDR3 sequence reads: CASSFGQGLHTTSSYNEQFF. The CDR3 DNA follows: TGTGCCAGCAGCTTCGGACAGGGCCTCCACACCACAAGCTCCTACAATGAGCAGTTCTTC. Drawing the rest from reference TRBV7-6 and TRBJ2-1, the complete variable domain is GAGVSQSPRYKVTKRGQDVALRCDPISGHVSLYWYRQALGQGPEFLTYFNYEAQQDKSGLPNDRFSAERPEGSISTLTIQRTEQRDSAMYRCASSFGQGLHTTSSYNEQFFGPGTRLTVL.